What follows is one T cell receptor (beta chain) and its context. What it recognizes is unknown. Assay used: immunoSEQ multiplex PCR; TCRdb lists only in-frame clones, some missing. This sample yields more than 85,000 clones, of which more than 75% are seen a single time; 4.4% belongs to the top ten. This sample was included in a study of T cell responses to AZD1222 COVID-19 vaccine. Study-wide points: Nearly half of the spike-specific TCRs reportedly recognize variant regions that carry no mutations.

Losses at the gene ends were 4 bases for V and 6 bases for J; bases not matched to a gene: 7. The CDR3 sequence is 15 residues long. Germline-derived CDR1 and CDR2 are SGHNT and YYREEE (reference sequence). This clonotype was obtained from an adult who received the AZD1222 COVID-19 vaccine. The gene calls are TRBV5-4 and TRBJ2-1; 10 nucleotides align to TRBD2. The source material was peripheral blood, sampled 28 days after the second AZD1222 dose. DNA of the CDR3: TGTGCCAGCAGCCCGCCTAGCGGGAGTTCCAATGAGCAGTTCTTC. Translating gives CASSPPSGSSNEQFF. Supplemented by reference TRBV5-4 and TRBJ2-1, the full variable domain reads ETGVTQSPTHLIKTRGQQVTLRCSSQSGHNTVSWYQQALGQGPQFIFQYYREEENGRGNFPPRFSGLQFPNYSSELNVNALELDDSALYLCASSPPSGSSNEQFFGPGTRLTVL.